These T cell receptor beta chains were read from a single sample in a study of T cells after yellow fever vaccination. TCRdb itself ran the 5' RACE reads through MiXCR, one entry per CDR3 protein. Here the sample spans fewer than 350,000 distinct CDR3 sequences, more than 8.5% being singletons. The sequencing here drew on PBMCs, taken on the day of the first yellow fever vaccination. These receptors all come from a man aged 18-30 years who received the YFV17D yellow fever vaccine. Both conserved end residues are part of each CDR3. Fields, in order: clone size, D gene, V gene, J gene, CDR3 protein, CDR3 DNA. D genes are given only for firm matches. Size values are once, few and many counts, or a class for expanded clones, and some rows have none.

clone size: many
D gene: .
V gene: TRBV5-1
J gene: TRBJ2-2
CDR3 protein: CASSQIGPGELFF
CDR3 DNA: TGCGCCAGCAGCCAGATTGGACCCGGGGAGCTGTTTTTT

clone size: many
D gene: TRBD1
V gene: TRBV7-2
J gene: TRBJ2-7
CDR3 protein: CASSRDRNNEQYF
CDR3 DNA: TGTGCCAGCAGCCGGGACAGGAACAACGAGCAGTACTTC

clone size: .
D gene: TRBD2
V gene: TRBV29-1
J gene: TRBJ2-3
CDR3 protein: CSVLTGLAGGEITDTQYF
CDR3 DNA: TGCAGCGTGCTGACGGGACTAGCGGGGGGGGAGATCACAGATACGCAGTATTTT

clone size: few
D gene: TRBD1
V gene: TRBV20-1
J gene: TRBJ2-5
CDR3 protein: CSAIRQGSQETQYF
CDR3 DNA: TGCAGTGCTATCCGACAGGGGTCTCAAGAGACCCAGTACTTC

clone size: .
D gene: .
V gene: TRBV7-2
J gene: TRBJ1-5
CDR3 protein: CASSLQNSNQPQHF
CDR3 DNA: TGTGCCAGCAGCCTACAAAATAGCAATCAGCCCCAGCATTTT

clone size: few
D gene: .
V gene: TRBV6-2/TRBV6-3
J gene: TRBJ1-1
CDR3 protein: CASSQNFDRNGGAFF
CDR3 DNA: TGTGCCAGCAGTCAAAACTTTGACAGGAACGGAGGAGCTTTCTTT

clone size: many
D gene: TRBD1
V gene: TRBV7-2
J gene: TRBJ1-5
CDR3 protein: CASSLAGQGQPQHF
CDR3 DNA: TGTGCCAGCAGCTTAGCGGGACAGGGTCAGCCCCAGCATTTT

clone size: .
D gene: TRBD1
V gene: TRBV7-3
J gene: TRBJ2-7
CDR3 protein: CASRYSGTGGEQYF
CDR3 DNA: TGTGCCAGCAGATATTCCGGGACAGGGGGCGAGCAGTACTTC

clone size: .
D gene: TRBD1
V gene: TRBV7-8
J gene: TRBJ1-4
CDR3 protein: CASSSRTGAGSEKLFF
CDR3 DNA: TGTGCCAGCAGCTCGAGGACAGGGGCCGGCTCGGAAAAACTGTTTTTT

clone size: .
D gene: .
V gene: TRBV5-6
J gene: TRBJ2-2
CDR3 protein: CASSWDHFSGELFF
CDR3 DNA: TGTGCCAGCAGCTGGGACCACTTCTCCGGGGAGCTGTTTTTT

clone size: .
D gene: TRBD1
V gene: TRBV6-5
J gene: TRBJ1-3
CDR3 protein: CASSYSTGRPNTIYF
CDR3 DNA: TGTGCCAGCAGTTACTCGACAGGGAGGCCAAACACCATATATTTT

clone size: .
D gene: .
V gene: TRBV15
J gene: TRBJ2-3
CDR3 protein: CATSTPRGTDTQYF
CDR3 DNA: TGTGCCACCAGCACCCCCCGGGGAACAGATACGCAGTATTTT

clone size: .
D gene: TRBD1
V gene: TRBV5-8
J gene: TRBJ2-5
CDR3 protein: CASRTGTGGQETQYF
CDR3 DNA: TGTGCCAGCAGAACCGGGACAGGGGGACAAGAGACCCAGTACTTC

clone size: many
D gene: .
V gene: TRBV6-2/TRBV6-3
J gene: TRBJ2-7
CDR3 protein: CASSYSSYEQYF
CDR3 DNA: TGTGCCAGCAGTTACTCTTCCTACGAGCAGTACTTC

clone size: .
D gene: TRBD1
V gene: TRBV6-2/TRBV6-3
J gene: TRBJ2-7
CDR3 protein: CASSYRDRQYF
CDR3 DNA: TGTGCCAGCAGTTACCGGGACAGGCAGTACTTC

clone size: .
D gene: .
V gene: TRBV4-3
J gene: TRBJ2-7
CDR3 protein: CASSLELAYEQYF
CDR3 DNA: TGCGCCAGCAGCCTGGAACTTGCCTACGAGCAGTACTTC

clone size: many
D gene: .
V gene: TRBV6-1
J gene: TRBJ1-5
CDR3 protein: CASSPQINSNQPQHF
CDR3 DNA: TGTGCCAGCAGTCCACAAATCAATAGCAATCAGCCCCAGCATTTT

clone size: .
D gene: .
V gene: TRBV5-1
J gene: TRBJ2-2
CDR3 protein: CASSSAVRETGELFF
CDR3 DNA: TGCGCCAGCAGCTCGGCCGTCAGGGAGACCGGGGAGCTGTTTTTT

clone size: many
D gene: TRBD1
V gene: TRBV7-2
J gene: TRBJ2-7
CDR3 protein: CASSLNRGEQYF
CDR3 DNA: TGTGCCAGCAGCTTAAACAGGGGCGAGCAGTACTTC

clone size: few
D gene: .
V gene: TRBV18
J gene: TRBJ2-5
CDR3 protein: CASSPSDGLQETQYF
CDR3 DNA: TGTGCCAGCTCACCGTCGGACGGACTACAAGAGACCCAGTACTTC

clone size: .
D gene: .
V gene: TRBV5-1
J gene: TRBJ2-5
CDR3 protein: CASSLSPLETQYF
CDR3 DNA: TGCGCCAGCAGCTTGAGCCCTTTAGAGACCCAGTACTTC

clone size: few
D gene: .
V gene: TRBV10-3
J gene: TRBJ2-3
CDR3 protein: CAIMGQGGDTQYF
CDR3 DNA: TGTGCCATCATGGGGCAGGGGGGAGATACGCAGTATTTT

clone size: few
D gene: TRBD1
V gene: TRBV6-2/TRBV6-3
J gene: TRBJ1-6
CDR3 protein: CATGTGGLFSPLHF
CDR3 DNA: TGTGCCACCGGGACAGGGGGACTATTTTCACCCCTCCACTTT

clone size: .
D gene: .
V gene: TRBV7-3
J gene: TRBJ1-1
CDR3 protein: CASSPRPANTEAFF
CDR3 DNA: TGTGCCAGCAGCCCAAGGCCCGCGAACACTGAAGCTTTCTTT

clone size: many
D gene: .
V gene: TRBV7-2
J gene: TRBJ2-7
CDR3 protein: CASSLVVGAYEQYF
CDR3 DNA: TGTGCCAGCAGCTTAGTGGTCGGGGCCTACGAGCAGTACTTC

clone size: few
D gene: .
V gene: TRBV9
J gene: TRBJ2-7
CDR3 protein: CASSGGPTYEQYF
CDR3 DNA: TGTGCCAGCAGCGGGGGGCCCACCTACGAGCAGTACTTC

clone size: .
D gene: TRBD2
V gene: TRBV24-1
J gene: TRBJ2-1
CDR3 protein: CATSDRTSGGNNEQFF
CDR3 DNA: TGTGCCACCAGTGACCGTACTAGCGGGGGAAACAATGAGCAGTTCTTC

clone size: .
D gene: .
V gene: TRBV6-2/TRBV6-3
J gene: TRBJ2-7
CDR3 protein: CASSNWGEQYF
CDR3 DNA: TGTGCCAGCAGCAACTGGGGCGAGCAGTACTTC

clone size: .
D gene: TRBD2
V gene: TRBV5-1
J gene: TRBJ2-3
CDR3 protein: CASSSGLAGPSTDTQYF
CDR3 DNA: TGCGCCAGCAGCTCAGGACTAGCGGGCCCTAGCACAGATACGCAGTATTTT

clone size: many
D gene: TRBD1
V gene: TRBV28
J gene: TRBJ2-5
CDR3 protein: CASRGYGRFQDRGNGETQYF
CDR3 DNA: TGTGCCAGCAGGGGATACGGGCGTTTCCAGGACAGGGGGAATGGTGAGACCCAGTACTTC

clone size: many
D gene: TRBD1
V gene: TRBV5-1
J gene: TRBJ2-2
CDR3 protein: CASSPIPGTVANTGELFF
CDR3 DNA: TGCGCCAGCAGCCCGATACCCGGGACAGTCGCGAACACCGGGGAGCTGTTTTTT

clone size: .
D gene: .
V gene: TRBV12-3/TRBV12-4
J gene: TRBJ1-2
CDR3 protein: CASISLDYREGYTF
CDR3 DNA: TGTGCCAGCATTTCCTTAGACTACAGGGAGGGCTACACCTTC